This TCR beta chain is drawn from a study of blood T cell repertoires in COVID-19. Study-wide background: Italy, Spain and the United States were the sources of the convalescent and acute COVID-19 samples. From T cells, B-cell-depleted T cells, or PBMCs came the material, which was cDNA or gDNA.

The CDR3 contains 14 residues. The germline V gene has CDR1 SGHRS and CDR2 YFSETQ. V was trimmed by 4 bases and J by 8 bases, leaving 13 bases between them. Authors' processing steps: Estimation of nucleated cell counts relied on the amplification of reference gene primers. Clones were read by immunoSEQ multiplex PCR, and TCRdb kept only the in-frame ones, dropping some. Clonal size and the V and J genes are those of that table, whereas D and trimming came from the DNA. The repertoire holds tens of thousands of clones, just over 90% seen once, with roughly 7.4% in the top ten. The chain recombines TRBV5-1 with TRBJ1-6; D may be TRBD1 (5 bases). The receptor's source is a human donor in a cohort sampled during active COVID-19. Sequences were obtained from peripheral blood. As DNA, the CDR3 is TGCGCCAGCAGCGGGGCAGGGTCAGATTCACCCCTCCACTTT. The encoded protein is CASSGAGSDSPLHF. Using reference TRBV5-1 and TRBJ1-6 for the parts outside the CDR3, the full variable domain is KAGVTQTPRYLIKTRGQQVTLSCSPISGHRSVSWYQQTPGQGLQFLFEYFSETQRNKGNFPGRFSGRQFSNSRSEMNVSTLELGDSALYLCASSGAGSDSPLHFGNGTRLTVT.